Listed below are T cell receptor beta chains from one sample, sequenced in a study of identical twins. TCRdb recomputed calls from the 5' RACE reads with MiXCR, one row per CDR3 protein. This table holds around 1.7 million distinct CDR3 sequences, under 35% found once. The sequencing sample was made of cord blood. These TCRs come from a newborn girl in good health. Each CDR3 is given with its conserved first and last residue. A D gene is named only where the DNA matches it firmly. The size entry is marked missing in some rows and otherwise reads once, few, many or a size class.

D: TRBD2; J: TRBJ2-7; size: NA; V: TRBV4-2; CDR3: CASSPLGLALTYNEQYF; DNA: TGTGCCAGCAGCCCCCTGGGACTAGCGTTAACCTACAATGAGCAGTACTTC
D: TRBD1; J: TRBJ2-5; size: few; V: TRBV11-2; CDR3: CASSSQRQGQETQYF; DNA: TGTGCCAGCAGCTCCCAACGACAGGGACAAGAGACCCAGTACTTC
D: NA; J: TRBJ2-5; size: NA; V: TRBV12-5; CDR3: CASGTLGGGSDEQYF; DNA: TGTGCTAGTGGTACACTCGGAGGGGGATCGGATGAGCAGTACTTC
D: TRBD1; J: TRBJ1-4; size: NA; V: TRBV12-3/TRBV12-4; CDR3: CASSTYRGGTNEKLFF; DNA: TGTGCCAGCAGTACCTACAGGGGAGGAACTAATGAAAAACTGTTTTTT
D: NA; J: TRBJ2-5; size: few; V: TRBV6-1; CDR3: CASSDGWETQYF; DNA: TGTGCCAGCAGTGACGGGTGGGAGACCCAGTACTTC
D: NA; J: TRBJ2-7; size: many; V: TRBV25-1; CDR3: CASSESLGSSYEQYF; DNA: TGTGCCAGCAGTGAGTCCCTGGGCAGTTCCTACGAGCAGTACTTC
D: NA; J: TRBJ1-3; size: NA; V: TRBV11-2; CDR3: CASSLGRGWGFSGNTIYF; DNA: TGTGCCAGCAGCTTAGGGCGCGGGTGGGGATTCTCTGGAAACACCATATATTTT
D: TRBD1; J: TRBJ2-3; size: NA; V: TRBV29-1; CDR3: CSVVGAQGKDTQYF; DNA: TGCAGCGTTGTGGGGGCACAGGGGAAGGATACGCAGTATTTT
D: NA; J: TRBJ1-2; size: many; V: TRBV5-1; CDR3: CASSLAGRYGYTF; DNA: TGTGCCAGCAGTTTAGCCGGCCGCTATGGCTACACCTTC
D: NA; J: TRBJ2-1; size: few; V: TRBV4-2; CDR3: CASSQGSGGEAGTIYNEQFF; DNA: TGTGCCAGCAGCCAAGGGTCAGGGGGGGAAGCGGGCACAATTTACAATGAGCAGTTCTTC
D: NA; J: TRBJ1-1; size: NA; V: TRBV20-1; CDR3: CSARVRGMNTEAFF; DNA: TGCAGTGCTAGAGTTAGGGGGATGAACACTGAAGCTTTCTTT
D: TRBD2; J: TRBJ2-5; size: NA; V: TRBV20-1; CDR3: CSARPAGVETQYF; DNA: TGCAGTGCTAGACCAGCGGGAGTAGAGACCCAGTACTTC
D: TRBD2; J: TRBJ2-1; size: few; V: TRBV28; CDR3: CASLGTSGVGEQFF; DNA: TGTGCCTCTCTTGGGACTAGCGGGGTCGGTGAGCAGTTCTTC
D: TRBD1; J: TRBJ2-1; size: few; V: TRBV10-3; CDR3: CAISRHPQGKDNEQFF; DNA: TGTGCCATCAGTCGCCATCCACAGGGGAAAGACAATGAGCAGTTCTTC
D: TRBD2; J: TRBJ2-1; size: few; V: TRBV29-1; CDR3: CSVGKGGLAGGNEQFF; DNA: TGCAGCGTTGGGAAGGGGGGACTAGCGGGGGGAAATGAGCAGTTCTTC
D: NA; J: TRBJ2-2; size: many; V: TRBV12-3/TRBV12-4; CDR3: CASSTGELFF; DNA: TGTGCCAGCAGCACCGGGGAGCTGTTTTTT
D: TRBD2; J: TRBJ2-3; size: few; V: TRBV20-1; CDR3: CSARGRLAGWGTDTQYF; DNA: TGCAGTGCTAGAGGGCGGCTAGCGGGATGGGGCACAGATACGCAGTATTTT
D: NA; J: TRBJ2-7; size: few; V: TRBV2; CDR3: CASRVSVYEQYF; DNA: TGTGCCAGCAGAGTAAGCGTCTACGAGCAGTACTTC
D: TRBD2; J: TRBJ2-3; size: NA; V: TRBV11-2; CDR3: CASSSLAGDNTQYF; DNA: TGTGCCAGCAGCTCACTAGCGGGGGATAATACGCAGTATTTT
D: NA; J: TRBJ2-6; size: many; V: TRBV20-1; CDR3: CSAGNSGANVLTF; DNA: TGCAGTGCAGGGAACTCTGGGGCCAACGTCCTGACTTTC
D: TRBD2; J: TRBJ2-1; size: few; V: TRBV6-6; CDR3: CASSYPPTSGDNEQFF; DNA: TGTGCCAGCAGTTACCCCCCGACTAGCGGGGATAATGAGCAGTTCTTC
D: TRBD2; J: TRBJ2-3; size: few; V: TRBV18; CDR3: CASSLYVGLAASTDTQYF; DNA: TGTGCCAGCTCGTTATATGTAGGACTAGCGGCAAGCACAGATACGCAGTATTTT
D: NA; J: TRBJ2-7; size: NA; V: TRBV21-1; CDR3: CASSSLPGLEYHEQYF; DNA: TGTGCCAGCAGCAGCCTACCGGGACTAGAGTACCACGAGCAGTACTTC
D: TRBD2; J: TRBJ2-1; size: once; V: TRBV10-2; CDR3: CASRMTSGRVDEQFF; DNA: TGCGCCAGCAGGATGACTAGCGGGAGGGTTGATGAGCAGTTCTTC
D: TRBD2; J: TRBJ2-1; size: NA; V: TRBV20-1; CDR3: CSARASGALSYNEQFF; DNA: TGCAGTGCTAGAGCTAGCGGGGCCCTCTCCTACAATGAGCAGTTCTTC
D: TRBD2; J: TRBJ2-4; size: NA; V: TRBV5-6; CDR3: CASSFVLAGNKNIQYF; DNA: TGTGCCAGCAGCTTCGTTCTAGCGGGAAACAAAAACATTCAGTACTTC
D: NA; J: TRBJ2-2; size: few; V: TRBV2; CDR3: CASTRLAGELFF; DNA: TGTGCCAGCACGAGGTTGGCTGGGGAGCTGTTTTTT
D: NA; J: TRBJ2-5; size: NA; V: TRBV4-2; CDR3: CASSQDPLAQEPQYF; DNA: TGTGCCAGCAGCCAAGATCCTCTAGCCCAAGAGCCCCAGTACTTC
D: TRBD1; J: TRBJ2-7; size: NA; V: TRBV7-8; CDR3: CASSSSRGTGASYEQYF; DNA: TGTGCCAGCAGCTCCTCTAGGGGGACAGGGGCAAGCTACGAGCAGTACTTC